This TCR beta chain derives from a study of T cells after yellow fever vaccination. There are many counts of this clonotype. V gave up 3 bases and J gave up 3 bases; unmatched junction bases: 4. The CDR3 spans 14 residues. Germline assignment: CDR1 SGHRS and CDR2 YFSETQ. 5'RACE template switching produced TCR cDNA carrying a universal primer site and UMIs. TCRdb redid the calling of the 5' RACE reads with MiXCR, one entry per CDR3 protein. The sample includes 50,000 or so distinct CDR3 sequences, 7.4% of them seen just once. The TCR was taken from a man aged 18 to 29 who received the YFV17D yellow fever vaccine. This chain joins TRBV5-1 and TRBJ2-7, with TRBD1 matching 9 bases. The source was CD8+ T cells sorted from PBMCs, collected roughly 14 days after the first yellow fever vaccination. The CDR3 spells CASSSGQGNYEQYF. CDR3 in DNA: TGCGCCAGCAGCTCGGGACAGGGAAACTACGAGCAGTACTTC.